Included here is one T cell receptor beta chain sequence, with context. The data were taken from a study of blood T cell repertoires in COVID-19. About the research overall: The origin of the acute and convalescent COVID-19 samples was the United States, Italy and Spain. PBMCs, B-cell-depleted T cells, or T cells were the source of the cDNA or gDNA that made up the material.

This CDR3 has 12 residues. V was trimmed by 2 bases and J by 5 bases, leaving 6 bases between them. Germline V gene data show CDR1 as MDHEN and CDR2 as SYDVKM. Original processing notes: Scientists estimated how many nucleated cells there were by amplifying reference gene primers. TCRdb keeps only in-frame clones here, not all; method: immunoSEQ multiplex PCR. The V and J calls and the clone size are those of that table, but D and trimming were determined from the DNA. The sample holds 55,000 to 80,000 clones, about 81% seen once. The chain is built from TRBV28 and TRBJ1-2, with unresolved D. The specimen was peripheral blood. This TCR came from a human donor in a cohort sampled during active COVID-19. The CDR3 region is CASSLGQYGYTF. Written as DNA, the CDR3 is TGTGCCAGCAGTTTAGGGCAGTATGGCTACACCTTC.